This is a list of T cell receptor beta chains from one sample in a study of T-cell reconstitution after alpha-beta-depleted transplantation in children. TCRdb re-derived calls from the PCR reads in MiXCR, one entry per CDR3 protein. The sample consists of 250,000 to 300,000 distinct CDR3 sequences, roughly a tenth of them appearing once. Source: PBMCs, taken before TCRalphabeta/CD19-depleted stem cell transplant. These receptors were obtained from a boy younger than two with acute myeloid leukemia, due to receive a stem cell transplant. The CDR3 runs from the conserved cysteine through the conserved F or W. A D gene is named only where the DNA matches it firmly. Expanded clones get a size class; other rows say once, few or many, or leave the size out.

DNA	CDR3	size	J	V	D
TGCAGTGCTTACGCGGGGGGCACTGAAGCTTTCTTT	CSAYAGGTEAFF	many	TRBJ1-1	TRBV20-1	.
TGTGCCAGCAGCTTGGCAGGAAGCCAAAAGGAGCAGTTCTTC	CASSLAGSQKEQFF	many	TRBJ2-1	TRBV5-5	.
TGTGCCAGCAGCGGACCCAGGGCTGGGGCCAACGTCCTGACTTTC	CASSGPRAGANVLTF	many	TRBJ2-6	TRBV7-9	.
TGTGCCAGCAGTGGACCTACTTACAGGGGGCACGGGGACACTGAAGCTTTCTTT	CASSGPTYRGHGDTEAFF	.	TRBJ1-1	TRBV2	TRBD1
TGCGCCAGCAAGACTAGCGGGGGCGCCTACGAGCAGTACTTC	CASKTSGGAYEQYF	many	TRBJ2-7	TRBV5-1	TRBD2
TGTGCCAGCAGCTTCCAGGGAGGAGACTCCTACAATGAGCAGTTCTTC	CASSFQGGDSYNEQFF	few	TRBJ2-1	TRBV11-3	.
TGTGCCAGCAGCCAAGAGACTAGCGGGAGGAGGCAGTTCTTC	CASSQETSGRRQFF	.	TRBJ2-1	TRBV3-1	TRBD2
TGTGCCAGCAGTAGACTAGGACTAGTGGGAACCAATGAGCAGTTCTTC	CASSRLGLVGTNEQFF	few	TRBJ2-1	TRBV6-2/TRBV6-3	TRBD2
TGTGCCTGGAGTCCCCTCCGGGGTAATGAAAAACTGTTTTTT	CAWSPLRGNEKLFF	many	TRBJ1-4	TRBV30	.
TGTGCCAGCAGCCCCCCGAGGGGTCTAACTATTAATTCACCCCTCCACTTT	CASSPPRGLTINSPLHF	many	TRBJ1-6	TRBV4-2	.
TGTGCCAGCAGCTTAGGGGGCAGGGAAGAGACCCAGTACTTC	CASSLGGREETQYF	few	TRBJ2-5	TRBV11-2	.
TGTGCCAGCATCAACCCCACCCATGGCTACACCTTC	CASINPTHGYTF	many	TRBJ1-2	TRBV28	.
TGTGCCAGCAGCCAGTATAGGGGCTACTTCTACAATGAGCAGTTCTTC	CASSQYRGYFYNEQFF	many	TRBJ2-1	TRBV14	.
TGCAGTGCTATCACTAGGGCCCTGTACCAAGAGACCCAGTACTTC	CSAITRALYQETQYF	many	TRBJ2-5	TRBV20-1	.
TGTGCCACACATCGCGGAGGGGGCTCCTACGAGCAGTACTTC	CATHRGGGSYEQYF	.	TRBJ2-7	TRBV5-5	.
TGTGCCAGCAGCCAGCTTAATTTGAACACTGAAGCTTTCTTT	CASSQLNLNTEAFF	many	TRBJ1-1	TRBV3-1	.
TGTGCCAGCAGCGGACCCGAGCAGGGGGGCTACGAGCAGTACTTC	CASSGPEQGGYEQYF	few	TRBJ2-7	TRBV7-2	.
TGCGCCAGCAGTTCAGGGACCCCGAACACCGGGGAGCTGTTTTTT	CASSSGTPNTGELFF	many	TRBJ2-2	TRBV5-1	.
TGTGCCAGCAGTTTATTTGCAACCACAGATACGCAGTATTTT	CASSLFATTDTQYF	many	TRBJ2-3	TRBV27	.
TGTGCCAGCAGCTTACCGGGACACGCGAGCTCCTACAATGAGCAGTTCTTC	CASSLPGHASSYNEQFF	many	TRBJ2-1	TRBV11-2	.
TGCAGTGCTAACCCGCCCGGGACAGGGGGCCCGTACGAGCAGTACTTC	CSANPPGTGGPYEQYF	many	TRBJ2-7	TRBV20-1	TRBD1
TGTGCCAGCAGTCGAGGACTAGCCAATGAGCAGTTCTTC	CASSRGLANEQFF	many	TRBJ2-1	TRBV12-3/TRBV12-4	TRBD2
TGTGCCAGCAGTCCCAGGACTGCGGCGAACACTGAAGCTTTCTTT	CASSPRTAANTEAFF	few	TRBJ1-1	TRBV12-3/TRBV12-4	.
TGTGCCAGCTCGAGCGAAACCACAGATACGCAGTATTTT	CASSSETTDTQYF	many	TRBJ2-3	TRBV2	.
TGTGCCAGTAGTTCTACGGGACAGGGGACCTACGAGCAGTACTTC	CASSSTGQGTYEQYF	few	TRBJ2-7	TRBV19	TRBD1
TGTGCCAGCAGCTTAATCGCCAACACGAATAGCAATCAGCCCCAGCATTTT	CASSLIANTNSNQPQHF	many	TRBJ1-5	TRBV7-2	.
TGTGCCAGCAGATCCGGACTTACCTCCTACGAGCAGTACTTC	CASRSGLTSYEQYF	.	TRBJ2-7	TRBV12-3/TRBV12-4	.
TGTGCCAGCAGCCCTAACCGGGACAGGGATGGCTACACCTTC	CASSPNRDRDGYTF	.	TRBJ1-2	TRBV7-9	TRBD1
TGTGCCAGCAGTTTGCTGGGTGGTGGGGGGACTGAAGCTTTCTTT	CASSLLGGGGTEAFF	few	TRBJ1-1	TRBV27	.
TGTGCCAGCAGCCCCCCACAGGGTTCCGAGCAGTACTTC	CASSPPQGSEQYF	many	TRBJ2-7	TRBV7-6	.
TGTGCCAGCAGCTTAGGAGGGGCAGGGGGCGATGAGCAGTTCTTC	CASSLGGAGGDEQFF	.	TRBJ2-1	TRBV7-2	TRBD1
TGTGCCAGCAGCCGGAGCGGGAGCGGGACCGGGACAGATACGCAGTATTTT	CASSRSGSGTGTDTQYF	many	TRBJ2-3	TRBV3-1	TRBD2
TGTGCCAGCAGTTTCATGACTATAACTTCCTACGAGCAGTACTTC	CASSFMTITSYEQYF	medium-sized	TRBJ2-7	TRBV28	.
TGTGCCAGCAGTTTAAGCCCGGGACAGATTCTTAGCAATCAGCCCCAGCATTTT	CASSLSPGQILSNQPQHF	many	TRBJ1-5	TRBV28	TRBD1
TGTGCCAGCAGCACGGGACCCCTCTACGAGCAGTACTTC	CASSTGPLYEQYF	.	TRBJ2-7	TRBV3-1	.
TGTGCCAGCAGTTTGTTAGTCACCGGGGAGCTGTTTTTT	CASSLLVTGELFF	many	TRBJ2-2	TRBV12-3/TRBV12-4	.
TGTGCCAGCAGTCGAAAAATGGCGGCTAACACCGGGGAGCTGTTTTTT	CASSRKMAANTGELFF	few	TRBJ2-2	TRBV11-2	.
TGTGCCACCAGGAGGACAGGGGACCATGAGCAGTTCTTC	CATRRTGDHEQFF	many	TRBJ2-1	TRBV24-1	TRBD1
TGTGCCAGCAGCTTAGCTCGCGGGGGGGCATCCTCCTACAATGAGCAGTTCTTC	CASSLARGGASSYNEQFF	.	TRBJ2-1	TRBV11-1	TRBD2
TGTGCCAGCAGTTCCTTTAGACAGGGGCGCTACGAGCAGTACTTC	CASSSFRQGRYEQYF	many	TRBJ2-7	TRBV2	TRBD1
TGCAGTGCTTCCGAGGTTCACCGCCAAGAGACCCAGTACTTC	CSASEVHRQETQYF	few	TRBJ2-5	TRBV20-1	.
TGTGCCAGCAGTCCACAGGGACGTAACGAGCAGTACTTC	CASSPQGRNEQYF	many	TRBJ2-7	TRBV6-6	.
TGTGCCAGCAGCAAAACTTTTCGGGGGACAGATACGCAGTATTTT	CASSKTFRGTDTQYF	many	TRBJ2-3	TRBV3-1	.
TGTGCCACCAGTGATGAATACCGGGACGAGCAGTACTTC	CATSDEYRDEQYF	many	TRBJ2-7	TRBV24-1	.
TGTGCCAGCAGCTTAGCGGGGTTAGCTAAGTATTTT	CASSLAGLAKYF	many	TRBJ2-3	TRBV7-2	.
TGTGCCAGCAGCGTAGGAGACAGTGTAGAATATGAGACCCAGTACTTC	CASSVGDSVEYETQYF	many	TRBJ2-5	TRBV9	.